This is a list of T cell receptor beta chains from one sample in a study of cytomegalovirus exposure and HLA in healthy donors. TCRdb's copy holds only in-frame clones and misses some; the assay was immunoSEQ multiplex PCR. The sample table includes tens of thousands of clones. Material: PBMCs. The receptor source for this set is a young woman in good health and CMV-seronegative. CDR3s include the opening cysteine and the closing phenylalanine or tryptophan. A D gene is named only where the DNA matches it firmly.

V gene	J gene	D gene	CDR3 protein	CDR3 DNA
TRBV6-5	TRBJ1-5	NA	CASSSSAFGNQPQHF	TGTGCCAGCAGCTCCTCAGCGTTTGGGAATCAGCCCCAGCATTTT
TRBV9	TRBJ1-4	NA	CASSVSRRGNEKLFF	TGTGCCAGCAGCGTCAGCCGGCGGGGGAATGAAAAACTGTTTTTT
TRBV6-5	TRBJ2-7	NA	CASSYLMTGATYEQYF	TGTGCCAGCAGTTACTTAATGACAGGTGCCACTTACGAGCAGTACTTC
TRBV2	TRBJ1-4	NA	CASSPREAVYAGLFF	TGTGCCAGCAGTCCCCGGGAGGCAGTTTATGCGGGACTGTTTTTT
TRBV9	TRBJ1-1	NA	CASSPTGDVMNTEAFF	TGTGCCAGCAGCCCGACAGGTGATGTAATGAACACTGAAGCTTTCTTT
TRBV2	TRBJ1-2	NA	CASSEGGQGNYGYTF	TGTGCCAGCAGTGAAGGTGGGCAGGGGAACTATGGCTACACCTTC
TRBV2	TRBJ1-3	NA	CASGAFESTGNTIYF	TGTGCCAGCGGGGCTTTTGAGTCGACTGGAAACACCATATATTTT
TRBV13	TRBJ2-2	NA	CASSPRDFTGELFF	TGTGCCAGCAGCCCGAGGGACTTCACCGGGGAGCTGTTTTTT
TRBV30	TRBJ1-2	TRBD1	CAWNPTGNYGYTF	TGTGCCTGGAACCCGACAGGGAACTATGGCTACACCTTC
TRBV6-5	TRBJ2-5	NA	CASSYNVAETQYF	TGTGCCAGCAGTTACAATGTGGCAGAGACCCAGTACTTC
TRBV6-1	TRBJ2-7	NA	CASSESETGSHEQYF	TGTGCCAGCAGTGAATCTGAGACAGGTAGCCACGAGCAGTACTTC
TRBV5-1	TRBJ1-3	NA	CASSLGQAYSGNTIYF	TGCGCCAGCAGCTTGGGACAGGCCTACTCTGGAAACACCATATATTTT
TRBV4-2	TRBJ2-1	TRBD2	CASSQEQSGGGLDEQFF	TGTGCCAGCAGCCAAGAGCAAAGCGGGGGGGGCCTGGATGAGCAGTTCTTC
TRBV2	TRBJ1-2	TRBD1	CASRGNRGRDVYGYTF	TGTGCCAGCAGGGGGAACAGGGGCCGAGACGTCTATGGCTACACCTTC
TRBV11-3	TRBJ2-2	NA	CASSQTGFKTGELFF	TGTGCCAGCAGCCAGACAGGTTTCAAAACCGGGGAGCTGTTTTTT
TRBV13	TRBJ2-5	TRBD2	CASSSRGGYQETQYF	TGTGCCAGCAGCTCTCGGGGGGGGTATCAAGAGACCCAGTACTTC
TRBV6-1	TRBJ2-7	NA	CASSDWGDTYEQYF	TGTGCCAGCAGTGACTGGGGGGATACCTACGAGCAGTACTTC
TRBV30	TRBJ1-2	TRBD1	CAWGDRVRDYGYTF	TGTGCCTGGGGGGACAGGGTGAGGGACTATGGCTACACCTTC
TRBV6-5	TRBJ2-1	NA	CASSPEQAHNNEQFF	TGTGCCAGCAGTCCCGAACAGGCGCACAACAATGAGCAGTTCTTC
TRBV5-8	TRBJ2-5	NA	CASSLSGVDWETQYF	TGTGCCAGCAGCTTGAGTGGAGTAGATTGGGAGACCCAGTACTTC
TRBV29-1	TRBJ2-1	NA	CSVEAEGVGYNEQFF	TGCAGCGTTGAAGCGGAAGGGGTCGGGTACAATGAGCAGTTCTTC
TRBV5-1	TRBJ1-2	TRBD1	CASSTGTDYGYTF	TGCGCCAGCAGCACCGGGACAGACTATGGCTACACCTTC
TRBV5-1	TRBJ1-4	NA	CASSLEGWQGSSNEKLFF	TGCGCCAGCAGCTTGGAGGGGTGGCAGGGATCTTCTAATGAAAAACTGTTTTTT
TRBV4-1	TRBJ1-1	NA	CASSQERATTEAFF	TGCGCCAGCAGCCAAGAGCGCGCAACTACTGAAGCTTTCTTT
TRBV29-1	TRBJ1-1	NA	CSVEPVTEAFF	TGCAGCGTCGAACCGGTCACTGAAGCTTTCTTT
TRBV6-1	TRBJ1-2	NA	CASSEGPDRIYGYTF	TGTGCCAGCAGCGAAGGCCCGGACAGAATCTATGGCTACACCTTC
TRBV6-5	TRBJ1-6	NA	CASSYSARGYNSPLHF	TGTGCCAGCAGTTACTCGGCCAGGGGCTATAATTCACCCCTCCACTTT
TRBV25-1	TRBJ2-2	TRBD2	CASSDSLGGRNTGELFF	TGTGCCAGCAGTGATTCATTGGGCGGGAGGAACACCGGGGAGCTGTTTTTT
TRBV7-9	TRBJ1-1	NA	CASSFIVSDVTEAFF	TGTGCCAGCAGCTTTATAGTTAGCGATGTCACTGAAGCTTTCTTT
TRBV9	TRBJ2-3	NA	CASSATTDTQYF	TGTGCCAGCAGCGCTACTACAGATACGCAGTATTTT
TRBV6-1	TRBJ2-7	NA	CASSDRPDSDIYEQYF	TGTGCCAGCAGTGATCGTCCGGACTCAGACATCTACGAGCAGTACTTC
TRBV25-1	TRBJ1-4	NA	CASSSAGGIDEKLFF	TGTGCCAGCAGTTCGGCGGGGGGCATCGATGAAAAACTGTTTTTT
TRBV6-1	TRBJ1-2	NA	CASSPSFTGNYGYTF	TGTGCCAGCAGTCCCTCTTTTACAGGGAACTATGGCTACACCTTC
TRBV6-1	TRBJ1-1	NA	CASSEALGTTGKGAFF	TGTGCCAGCAGTGAAGCATTGGGAACTACAGGGAAGGGAGCTTTCTTT
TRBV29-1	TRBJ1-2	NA	CSALNGRGFGYTF	TGCAGCGCTCTAAATGGCAGGGGTTTTGGCTACACCTTC
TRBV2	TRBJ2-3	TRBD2	CASKRSSGDRTDTQYF	TGTGCCAGCAAGAGGTCTAGCGGGGACCGCACAGATACGCAGTATTTT
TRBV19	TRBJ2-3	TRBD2	CASSGTSGSLRPDTQYF	TGTGCCAGTAGTGGGACTAGCGGGAGTCTGAGGCCAGATACGCAGTATTTT
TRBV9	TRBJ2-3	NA	CASSVAGTDTQYF	TGTGCCAGCAGCGTAGCGGGAACAGATACGCAGTATTTT
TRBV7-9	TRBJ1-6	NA	CASSLEQYNSPLHF	TGTGCCAGCAGCTTAGAACAGTATAATTCACCCCTCCACTTT
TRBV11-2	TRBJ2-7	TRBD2	CASSLGASGGGYEQYF	TGTGCCAGCAGCTTAGGGGCTAGCGGGGGCGGCTACGAGCAGTACTTC
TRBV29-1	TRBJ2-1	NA	CSVEIGGVSYNEQFF	TGCAGCGTTGAGATAGGGGGAGTTTCCTACAATGAGCAGTTCTTC